This TCR beta chain is from a study of blood T cell repertoires in COVID-19. Profiling relied on immunoSEQ multiplex PCR, and the TCRdb table lists in-frame clones only, not all of them. The table records roughly 300,000 clones, about 87% of them present only once. V lost 4 bases, J lost 1 base, and 10 bases stayed unmatched. CDR1 and CDR2 (germline): LGHNA, YNFKEQ. This CDR3 contains 17 residues. This clone has just one count. Input material: peripheral blood. This TCR derives from a woman in her thirties or forties who had recovered from COVID-19. The chain joins TRBV4-2 to TRBJ1-1, with 9 bases that match TRBD1. The CDR3 DNA reads TGTGCCAGCAGCCCCTGGAACGGACAGGGGAAGAACACTGAAGCTTTCTTT. It translates to CASSPWNGQGKNTEAFF.